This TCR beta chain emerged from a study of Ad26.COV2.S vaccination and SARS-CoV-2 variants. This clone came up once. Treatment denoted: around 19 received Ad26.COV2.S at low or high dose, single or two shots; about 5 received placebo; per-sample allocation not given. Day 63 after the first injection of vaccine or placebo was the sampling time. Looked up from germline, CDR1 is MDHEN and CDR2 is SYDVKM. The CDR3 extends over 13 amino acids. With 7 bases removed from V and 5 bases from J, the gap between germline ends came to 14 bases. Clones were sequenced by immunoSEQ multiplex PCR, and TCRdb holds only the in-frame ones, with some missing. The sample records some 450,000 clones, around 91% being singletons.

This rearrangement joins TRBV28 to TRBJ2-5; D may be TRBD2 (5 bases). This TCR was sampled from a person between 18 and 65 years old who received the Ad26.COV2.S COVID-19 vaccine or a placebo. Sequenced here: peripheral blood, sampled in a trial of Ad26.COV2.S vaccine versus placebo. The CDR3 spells CASNRAGTETQYF. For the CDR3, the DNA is TGTGCCAGCAATCGGGCGGGCACGGAGACCCAGTACTTC.